A single sample is the source of the 25 T cell receptor beta chains below, sequenced in a study of T cells in tumors after PD-1 blockade. The protocol was immunoSEQ multiplex PCR, while the TCRdb copy is restricted to in-frame clones and leaves out a portion. This sample carries 15,000 to 25,000 clones, around 85% of them seen once, and the ten largest clones take 25%. The sample was PBMCs, taken after anti-PD-1 therapy. These TCRs come from a human donor with advanced basal cell or squamous cell carcinoma (not recorded which).

This clone came up once. The V call is TRBV18, the J call TRBJ1-3; possible D gene TRBD1, 5 bases. Looked up from germline, CDR1 is KGHSH and CDR2 is LQKENI. V lost 5 bases to trimming and J lost 2 bases, with 13 bases between them. CDR3 length: 15 amino acids. The CDR3 region has the DNA TGTGCCAGCTCAAACTTGCAGGGTCCTGGAAACACCATATATTTT. This sequence encodes CASSNLQGPGNTIYF.

This clone was recorded only once. This chain connects TRBV2 to TRBJ2-3; the D is unclear. The V and J ends lost 5 bases and 2 bases respectively, with 2 bases between them. This CDR3 region has 11 residues. The V gene's germline CDR1 is SNHLY and CDR2 FYNNEI. CDR3 amino acids: CASSFTDTQYF. The DNA of the CDR3 is TGTGCCAGCAGTTTCACAGATACGCAGTATTTT.

The chain carries TRBV18 and TRBJ2-2; D unresolved. V lost 0 bases, J lost 5 bases, and 4 bases lay in between. The germline V gene has CDR1 KGHSH and CDR2 LQKENI. This CDR3 has 13 amino acids. This CDR3 reads CASSPPHTGELFF. DNA for the CDR3: TGTGCCAGCTCACCACCGCATACCGGGGAGCTGTTTTTT.

This clone was seen only a few times. The gene calls are TRBV20-1 and TRBJ2-7; D is ambiguous. Trimming removed 3 bases at V and 2 bases at J, with 11 bases between. The length of the CDR3 is 13 residues. CDR1 is DFQATT, CDR2 SNEGSKA, per germline (reference sequence). Here the CDR3 DNA reads TGCAGTGCTAGTTTCCTGGGGACCTACGAGCAGTACTTC. This gives the protein CSASFLGTYEQYF.

The table lists this clone with a count of one. The chain combines TRBV18 with TRBJ1-3; D not resolved. Trimming stripped 3 bases from V and 3 bases from J, with 12 bases between. This CDR3 comprises 15 residues. Germline CDR1 KGHSH, CDR2 LQKENI. The DNA for the CDR3 is TGTGCCAGCTCACCTGCGGGAGCGAGTGGAAACACCATATATTTT. Its protein product is CASSPAGASGNTIYF.

This clone was recorded once. This chain connects TRBV9 to TRBJ2-7; no reliable D call. The CDR3 covers 15 residues. Trimming shortened V by 2 bases and J by 7 bases, and 19 bases separated the two germline ends. Germline V gene lookup returns CDR1 SGDLS and CDR2 YYNGEE. CDR3 sequence reads: CASSVSPLGSREQYF. For the CDR3, the DNA is TGTGCCAGCAGCGTTTCTCCATTGGGATCGAGGGAGCAGTACTTC.

The chain couples TRBV6-5 to TRBJ1-2; D call uncertain. The V end lost 5 bases, the J end lost 3 bases, and 10 bases lay between the germline ends. CDR3 length equals 13 residues. Germline V gene lookup returns CDR1 MNHEY and CDR2 SVGAGI. CDR3 nucleotides: TGTGCCAGCAGTATGGCAGAAGACTATGGCTACACCTTC. It codes for CASSMAEDYGYTF.

The chain recombines TRBV11-3 with TRBJ2-2, with TRBD1 identical over 7 bases. J was trimmed by 7 bases and V by 7 bases; bases with no gene match: 15. The CDR3 is made up of 16 amino acids. Germline CDR1 and CDR2: SGHNT and YENEEA. The CDR3: CASTNWMGRGNGELFF. The CDR3 nucleotides are TGTGCCAGCACCAACTGGATGGGCAGGGGGAACGGGGAGCTGTTTTTT.

The rearrangement uses TRBV27 and TRBJ1-5, with no clear D. Germline V lookup: CDR1 MNHEY, CDR2 SMNVEV (reference sequence). Between the trimmed V and J ends, which lost 5 bases and 7 bases, there was a span of 24 bases. The CDR3 totals 17 residues. As DNA, the CDR3 is TGTGCCAGCAGTGCTAACACCGGTCCCTCTTCTGGGCAGCCCCAGCATTTT. Translation gives CASSANTGPSSGQPQHF.

This chain connects TRBV2 to TRBJ2-1, with 13 bases that match TRBD2. The CDR3 runs to 13 residues. CDR1 is SNHLY and CDR2 is FYNNEI in the germline V gene. The V segment lost 9 bases and the J segment 7 bases; nucleotides outside the gene matches: 3. CDR3: CARRTSGSNEQFF. The CDR3 DNA reads TGTGCCAGAAGGACTAGCGGGAGTAATGAGCAGTTCTTC.

The genes are TRBV6-5 and TRBJ1-2, with 9 bases identical to TRBD1. Germline V gives CDR1 MNHEY, CDR2 SVGAGI. The CDR3 runs to 15 residues. J was trimmed by 4 bases and V by 6 bases; bases with no gene match: 9. The CDR3 loop is CASSGTGPRSYGYTF. The CDR3 coding sequence is TGTGCCAGCAGCGGGACAGGGCCTAGGTCCTATGGCTACACCTTC.

The chain combines TRBV5-5 with TRBJ2-5; D unresolved. The CDR3 consists of 11 residues. Per germline, CDR1 SGHKS and CDR2 YYEKEE (reference sequence). V lost 2 bases and J 5 bases, leaving 4 bases between the germline ends. CDR3 nucleotide sequence: TGTGCCAGCAGCTTCGGTGAGACCCAGTACTTC. Translating it yields CASSFGETQYF.

This rearrangement joins TRBV4-1 to TRBJ1-1; D is possibly TRBD1 (6 bases). CDR1 and CDR2 (germline): MGHRA, YSYEKL. There are 13 residues in the CDR3. V shed 4 bases and J shed 0 bases, with 6 bases lying between them. CDR3 sequence reads: CASSPGVNTEAFF. CDR3 DNA sequence: TGCGCCAGCAGCCCAGGGGTGAACACTGAAGCTTTCTTT.

This clone was picked up one time. The chain uses TRBV5-1 and TRBJ2-5, with a weak D call TRBD2 (6 bases). Germline V gives CDR1 SGHRS, CDR2 YFSETQ. Trimming took off 4 bases at V and 2 bases at J, with 15 bases between the two ends. The CDR3 runs to 15 residues. This chain's CDR3 is CASSGGLAHQETQYF. The CDR3 DNA reads TGCGCCAGCAGCGGGGGTCTAGCGCATCAAGAGACCCAGTACTTC.

The rearrangement joins TRBV18 to TRBJ1-1; D unresolved. V was shortened by 4 bases and J by 1 base, with 10 bases between the two germline ends. Germline CDR1 KGHSH, CDR2 LQKENI. The CDR3 runs to 14 residues. The CDR3 loop is CASSRDHANTEAFF. The DNA of the CDR3 is TGTGCCAGCTCACGAGACCACGCGAACACTGAAGCTTTCTTT.

The sample holds one count of this clone. This rearrangement joins TRBV4-2 to TRBJ2-1; TRBD2 aligns across 10 bases. The CDR3 extends over 16 amino acids. Germline CDR1 reads LGHNA; CDR2 reads YNFKEQ. With V trimmed by 6 bases and J by 7 bases, 12 bases remained unmatched. CDR3 in amino acids: CASSPRLAGAGNEQFF. The CDR3 coding sequence is TGTGCCAGCAGTCCGAGGCTAGCGGGAGCGGGGAATGAGCAGTTCTTC.

The chain uses TRBV7-3 and TRBJ1-2, with unresolved D. The CDR3 extends over 13 amino acids. V lost 2 bases, J lost 6 bases, and 10 bases lay in between. In germline, CDR1 is SGHTA, CDR2 FQGTGA. CDR3 DNA sequence: TGTGCCAGCAGCTTATGGGGAGGGCATGGCTACACCTTC. This codes for CASSLWGGHGYTF.

This clone was picked up one time. The chain joins TRBV3-1 (or the pseudogene TRBV3-2) to TRBJ2-6; 7 positions match TRBD1. This CDR3 is 17 amino acids long. CDR1 LGHDT and CDR2 YNNKEL come from the germline V gene (reference sequence). The junction had 6 bases not matched to a gene; V was cut back by 4 bases and J by 0 bases. CDR3 sequence: CASSRQGRVSGANVLTF. CDR3 nucleotides: TGTGCCAGCAGCCGACAGGGTCGTGTCTCTGGGGCCAACGTCCTGACTTTC.

The V gene is TRBV7-6, the J gene TRBJ2-2, with D tentatively TRBD2 (6 bases). Germline CDR1 is SGHVS and CDR2 is FNYEAQ. The length of the CDR3 is 14 residues. V was pared by 3 bases and J by 5 bases, with 10 bases between. The CDR3 here is CASSLPGRTGELFF. CDR3 DNA sequence: TGTGCCAGCAGCTTGCCAGGGAGGACCGGGGAGCTGTTTTTT.

This clone appeared a few times. This rearrangement joins TRBV28 to TRBJ2-7, with 10 bases that match TRBD1. V lost 3 bases, J lost 3 bases, and 11 bases stayed unmatched. The CDR3 totals 17 residues. Germline V CDR1 and CDR2: MDHEN, SYDVKM. The CDR3 bases are TGTGCCAGCAGTTTTTCCCTTTCCGGGACAGGGGTCTACGAGCAGTACTTC. Encoded protein: CASSFSLSGTGVYEQYF.

The chain couples TRBV10-3 to TRBJ1-2; 7 bases are a match to TRBD1. V lost 2 bases to trimming and J lost 5 bases; unmatched junction nucleotides: 2. CDR3 length: 13 amino acids. Germline lookup yields CDR1 ENHRY and CDR2 SYGVKD. The chain's CDR3 is CAISEGTDYGYTF. The CDR3 DNA reads TGTGCCATCAGTGAGGGGACAGATTATGGCTACACCTTC.

The J gene is TRBJ2-7, the V gene TRBV6-6, with 7 bases aligning to TRBD1. Germline CDR1 is MNHNY and CDR2 is SVGAGI (reference sequence). J gave up 2 bases and V 4 bases, and 8 bases lay outside the gene matches. The CDR3 runs 15 residues. In DNA, the CDR3 is TGTGCCAGCAGTTCCGCCGGGACAGCAGCCTACGAGCAGTACTTC. Translation gives CASSSAGTAAYEQYF.

The rearrangement links TRBV5-1 to TRBJ2-7, with D unclear. The CDR3 covers 14 residues. The V gene's germline CDR1 is SGHRS and CDR2 YFSETQ. Trimming removed 3 bases at V and 4 bases at J, with 14 bases between. The CDR3 coding sequence is TGCGCCAGCAGCTCGGAAATTCTTTCATACGAGCAGTACTTC. Translated: CASSSEILSYEQYF.

This clone was recorded once. The chain couples TRBV28 to TRBJ1-6, with a possible D match to TRBD1 (5 bases). V shed 3 bases and J shed 7 bases, with 19 bases lying between them. There are 17 residues in the CDR3. Germline assignment: CDR1 MDHEN and CDR2 SYDVKM. This CDR3 is CASSLDLRGGENSPLHF. DNA of the CDR3: TGTGCCAGCAGTTTGGATCTACGGGGGGGTGAGAATTCACCCCTCCACTTT.

The chain joins TRBV2 to TRBJ1-1, with TRBD1 matching over 7 bases. Looked up from germline, CDR1 is SNHLY and CDR2 is FYNNEI. V lost 6 bases, J lost 1 base, and 5 bases stayed unmatched. The CDR3 sequence is 14 residues long. The CDR3 reads CASSLTGWNTEAFF. CDR3 nucleotide sequence: TGTGCCAGCAGCTTGACAGGGTGGAACACTGAAGCTTTCTTT.